What follows is one T cell receptor beta chain and its context. What it recognizes is unknown. Each patient went into thyroid surgery without having received any treatment. The CDR3 runs to 13 residues. CDR1 is MNHEY, CDR2 SMNVEV, per germline (reference sequence). Deletions cut 5 bases from V and 6 bases from J, with 14 bases between. This sample was included in a study of metastatic and nonmetastatic thyroid tumors. Study details: Malignant thyroid and benign thyroid patients provided blood and tumor or nodule tissue whose repertoires were compared.

Study-wide points: It was reportedly found that TCR beta diversity was significantly higher in malignant thyroid tumors than in benign nodules, a difference seen in both blood and tumor samples.

Study processing details: Building a distant-metastasis classifier for papillary thyroid cancer drew on CDR3 differences across clinicopathological groups. Using MiXCR, TCRdb reanalyzed the PCR reads. The V and J calls were determined by TCRdb, not by the authors. Here the sample spans 27,000 or so clones, about 15% being singletons. This chain uses TRBV27 with TRBJ2-7; perhaps TRBD2 as D (6 bases). The sample taken for sequencing was blood. This sequence originates from a male donor with papillary thyroid cancer or a benign thyroid nodule (not recorded which). Some clones in this sample may be carry-over from other donors' samples. CDR3 DNA sequence: TGTGCCAGCAGTCCGGGGGACGCTCGCGAGCAGTACTTC. Translating it yields CASSPGDAREQYF.